This T cell receptor beta chain was documented in a study of memory CD4+ T cells and cytomegalovirus serostatus. The overall study: Of the healthy Belgian adults, several were CMV seropositive and fewer than 30 seronegative.

A word on this clone: The target antigen is unknown.

Findings and limits, study-wide: Each of 67 CMV-associated TCRbeta sequences occurred in one to five individuals.

The sort gate was single viable CD3+CD4+CD8-CD45RO+ cells for memory CD4+ T cells. Original data processing: Out-of-frame sequences were removed, leaving 2 million to 2.5 million distinct TCRbeta sequences. The assay was immunoSEQ multiplex PCR, and TCRdb's table has in-frame clones only and misses some. That table gives V, J and clone size, and the DNA gave D and trimming. The sample carries about 50,000 clones, 82% recorded once. This CDR3 spans 12 amino acids. Per the germline V gene, CDR1 is SGHNT and CDR2 is YYREEE (reference sequence). The V gene lost 5 bases and the J gene lost 3 bases, with 8 bases spanning the gap.

The V and J genes are TRBV5-4 and TRBJ2-5; possibly TRBD1 for D (6 bases). What was sequenced was memory CD4+ T cells from blood. This TCR was recovered from an adult in good health and CMV-seronegative. The CDR3 sequence: CASRGAEETQYF. The CDR3 nucleotides are TGTGCCAGCAGGGGGGCCGAAGAGACCCAGTACTTC.